Following are 22 T cell receptor beta chains from one sample sequenced in a study of shared clonotypes between healthy human individuals. Clones were read by immunoSEQ multiplex PCR, and TCRdb kept only the in-frame ones, dropping some. The table includes 600,000 to 800,000 clones, around 77% detected once. The sequencing input was memory CD4+ T cells sorted from blood. Described subset: CD45RA-negative fraction. The source of these receptors is a young woman in good health.

The chain joins TRBV30 to TRBJ2-7; 7 positions match TRBD1. V was clipped by 1 base and J by 3 bases; unmatched bases: 12. Germline V gene data show CDR1 as GTSNPN and CDR2 as SVGIG (reference sequence). The CDR3 runs to 16 residues. This CDR3 is CAWSARLGDSGYEQYF. Here the CDR3 DNA reads TGTGCCTGGAGTGCCCGGCTGGGGGACAGCGGCTACGAGCAGTACTTC.

CDR3 bases: TGTGCCAGCACCAGCAGAGGGGGAGGGGGAGCCTACGAGCAGTACTTC. Translated, it gives CASTSRGGGGAYEQYF. The V and J genes are TRBV11-1 and TRBJ2-7; maybe TRBD2 (7 bases). Trimming removed 7 bases at V and 2 bases at J, with 21 bases between. This CDR3 region has 16 residues. Germline-derived CDR1 and CDR2 are SGHAT and FQDESV (reference sequence).

The rearrangement uses TRBV7-2 and TRBJ1-5; D perhaps matches TRBD1 (6 bases). Per the germline V gene, CDR1 is SGHTA and CDR2 is FQGNSA. The CDR3 is 13 residues long. V lost 5 bases and J lost 5, with 10 bases in between. The CDR3 nucleotides are TGTGCCAGCAGCAAGGGGGGGTATCAGCCCCAGCATTTT. Its protein product is CASSKGGYQPQHF. Based on the CDR3 plus reference TRBV7-2 and TRBJ1-5, the full variable domain is GAGVSQSPSNKVTEKGKDVELRCDPISGHTALYWYRQSLGQGLEFLIYFQGNSAPDKSGLPSDRFSAERTGGSVSTLTIQRTQQEDSAVYLCASSKGGYQPQHFGDGTRLSIL.

This chain links TRBV11-2 with TRBJ1-1; D remains ambiguous. The CDR3 is 16 amino acids. Trimming cost V 1 base and J 2 bases, with 14 bases left between them. From germline, CDR1 is SGHAT and CDR2 FQNNGV. CDR3 nucleotides: TGTGCCAGCAGCTTAGTTGGGCAGCAAGCCAACACTGAAGCTTTCTTT. Encoded protein: CASSLVGQQANTEAFF.

The chain combines TRBV9 with TRBJ2-3; D ambiguous. The V gene lost 4 bases and the J gene lost 0 bases, with 12 bases spanning the gap. The CDR3 length is 15 residues. From germline, CDR1 is SGDLS and CDR2 YYNGEE. CDR3 in DNA: TGTGCCAGCAGCCTGGGTCAACCTAGCACAGATACGCAGTATTTT. This sequence encodes CASSLGQPSTDTQYF.

This clone was found a few times. The V gene is TRBV27, the J gene TRBJ1-4; D might be TRBD1 (5 bases). CDR1 is MNHEY and CDR2 is SMNVEV in the germline V gene (reference sequence). The CDR3 covers 15 residues. The V gene lost 3 bases and the J gene lost 8 bases, with 16 bases spanning the gap. CDR3 in amino acids: CASSFGMDEGEKLFF. The CDR3, as DNA: TGTGCCAGCAGTTTTGGTATGGACGAGGGGGAAAAACTGTTTTTT.

Written as DNA, the CDR3 is TGTGCCAGCAGTTATGCCCCAGGACTTTCCTACGAGCAGTACTTC. Its protein product is CASSYAPGLSYEQYF. The chain uses TRBV6-5 and TRBJ2-7, with a tentative D call TRBD2 (5 bases). The CDR3 spans 15 residues. From germline, CDR1 is MNHEY and CDR2 SVGAGI. Deletions cut 3 bases from V and 1 base from J, with 13 bases between.

Points on this clone: One end of the junction is discordant with germline, which a read error may explain. At the DNA level, this CDR3 is encoded by other sequences in the same sample as well. This chain joins TRBV29-1 and TRBJ2-7, with a tentative D call TRBD2 (5 bases). The germline V gene has CDR1 SQVTM and CDR2 ANQGSEA. There are 10 residues in the CDR3. In DNA form, the CDR3 reads TGTAGCGTTGGTGGTTACGAGCAGTACTTC. Protein product: CSVGGYEQYF.

This clone was observed a single time. The V gene is TRBV2, the J gene TRBJ2-7; D is undetermined. Trimming cost V 4 bases and J 0 bases, with 13 bases left between them. Germline V gene lookup returns CDR1 SNHLY and CDR2 FYNNEI. The CDR3 totals 15 residues. This CDR3 reads CASSGPGWTSYEQYF. In nucleotides, the CDR3 is TGTGCCAGCAGTGGGCCCGGCTGGACCTCCTACGAGCAGTACTTC.

J is TRBJ2-2 and V is TRBV5-1; D unresolved. The CDR3 sequence is 12 residues long. CDR1 and CDR2 from the germline V gene are SGHRS and YFSETQ. Trimming left V 4 bases short and J 4 bases short, with 5 bases between. CDR3 sequence: CASSQGTGELFF. The CDR3, as DNA: TGCGCCAGCAGCCAAGGCACCGGGGAGCTGTTTTTT.

This clone has more than one count but fewer than ten. J is TRBJ2-5 and V is TRBV6-5; TRBD1 agrees at 9 bases. CDR1 MNHEY and CDR2 SVGAGI come from the germline V gene. CDR3 length equals 15 residues. The J segment lost 5 bases and the V segment lost 6 bases, leaving 10 bases of the junction unmatched. The CDR3 here is CASSGHRGRGETQYF. DNA of the CDR3: TGTGCCAGCAGCGGACACAGGGGGCGAGGGGAGACCCAGTACTTC.

V is TRBV2 and J is TRBJ2-1; tentatively, D is TRBD2 (6 bases). Germline V gene sequence: CDR1 SNHLY, CDR2 FYNNEI. The CDR3 consists of 16 residues. V lost 4 bases, J lost 0 bases, and 13 bases lay in between. CDR3 in DNA: TGTGCCAGCAGTGCAGCAGCGGGCGCCTCCTACAATGAGCAGTTCTTC. It codes for CASSAAAGASYNEQFF.

This chain uses TRBV5-1 with TRBJ1-4, with D possibly being TRBD1 (5 bases). The germline V gene encodes CDR1 SGHRS and CDR2 YFSETQ. CDR3 size: 13 residues. V was pared by 5 bases and J by 8 bases, with 13 bases between. The CDR3: CASRMGTFEKLFF. The CDR3 nucleotides read TGCGCCAGCAGGATGGGGACTTTCGAAAAACTGTTTTTT.

The chain joins TRBV19 to TRBJ2-1; D possibly corresponds to TRBD1 (6 bases). CDR1 and CDR2 from the germline V gene are LNHDA and SQIVND (reference sequence). V was clipped by 4 bases and J by 6 bases, with 25 bases between them. CDR3 length: 18 residues. The CDR3 DNA reads TGTGCCAGTAGTACCGACAGGCTACAGGGTTTGGTCCGCAATGAGCAGTTCTTC. Protein: CASSTDRLQGLVRNEQFF.

J is TRBJ1-1 and V is TRBV11-2; D might be TRBD1 (5 bases). CDR3 length: 19 amino acids. Germline V gene lookup returns CDR1 SGHAT and CDR2 FQNNGV. V was trimmed by 5 bases and J by 2 bases, leaving 27 bases between them. The CDR3 bases are TGTGCCAGCAGCCCCCGTTCTGATCGCCCTGGGGGAGTTAACACTGAAGCTTTCTTT. It is translated as CASSPRSDRPGGVNTEAFF.

A note on this clone: This specimen includes other DNA sequences encoding the same CDR3. This chain joins TRBV7-6 and TRBJ1-1; D ambiguous. With 6 bases removed from V and 3 bases from J, the gap between germline ends came to 11 bases. Germline CDR1 SGHVS, CDR2 FNYEAQ. The CDR3 has 13 residues. The CDR3 sequence: CASSPQRDTEAFF. CDR3 DNA sequence: TGTGCCAGCAGTCCACAGAGGGACACTGAAGCTTTCTTT.

V gene TRBV7-9 combines with J gene TRBJ2-2, with 8 positions matching TRBD2. The CDR3 contains 15 residues. The V and J ends lost 4 bases and 3 bases, in that order; junction bases with no gene match: 4. CDR1 and CDR2 from the germline V gene are SEHNR and FQNEAQ (reference sequence). The CDR3 DNA reads TGTGCCAGCAGCTGGGGACTAGAAGACACCGGGGAGCTGTTTTTT. This sequence encodes CASSWGLEDTGELFF.

The chain carries TRBV10-2 and TRBJ1-2; unclear D gene. The CDR3 has 13 residues. The V gene lost 8 bases and the J gene lost 0 bases, with 10 bases spanning the gap. Germline values: CDR1 WSHSY, CDR2 SAAADI. The CDR3 is CASSSAANYGYTF. The CDR3 DNA follows: TGCGCCAGCTCGTCGGCAGCTAACTATGGCTACACCTTC.

The chain is built from TRBV30 and TRBJ1-1; D not resolved. Trimming took 2 bases from V and 0 from J, leaving 4 bases between them. CDR3 length equals 12 residues. Germline V gives CDR1 GTSNPN, CDR2 SVGIG (reference sequence). The CDR3 spells CAWSFVNTEAFF. The DNA for the CDR3 is TGTGCCTGGAGTTTCGTGAACACTGAAGCTTTCTTT.

This clone has ten or more counts. This chain links TRBV7-8 with TRBJ1-1; TRBD1 might be the D (6 bases). V dropped 3 bases and J dropped 0 bases, with 11 bases sitting between them. The V gene's germline CDR1 is SGHVS and CDR2 FQNEAQ. CDR3 length: 15 amino acids. The CDR3 bases are TGTGCCAGCAGCTTCAGGGGAGGCTTGAACACTGAAGCTTTCTTT. Translated, it gives CASSFRGGLNTEAFF.

This clone has a count of ten or more. The chain's CDR3 is CASRQGGSGANVLTF. CDR3 nucleotides: TGTGCCAGCAGACAAGGGGGCTCTGGGGCCAACGTCCTGACTTTC. The chain is built from TRBV6-1 and TRBJ2-6, with TRBD1 as a possible D gene (6 bases). The germline gives CDR1 MNHNS, CDR2 SASEGT. Trimming shortened V by 6 bases and J by 0 bases, and 9 bases separated the two germline ends. This CDR3 spans 15 amino acids.

The V call is TRBV13, the J call TRBJ1-1, with D uncertain. V lost 5 bases and J lost 0, with 13 bases in between. The CDR3 runs to 15 residues. Germline V CDR1 and CDR2: PRHDT, FYEKMQ (reference sequence). The CDR3 spells CASSVSYTMNTEAFF. Here the CDR3 DNA reads TGTGCCAGCAGCGTATCTTACACAATGAACACTGAAGCTTTCTTT.